This T cell receptor beta chain is from a study of T cell repertoires in cytomegalovirus infection. The V end was cut by 1 base, the J end by 5 bases, with 11 bases between. CDR3 length equals 14 residues. Ten or more counts support this clonotype. TCRdb itself ran the reads through MiXCR, one entry per CDR3 protein. The repertoire consists of 490,000 or so distinct CDR3 sequences, with approximately 10% occurring once and the leading ten covering roughly a tenth. The material sequenced was PBMCs. This receptor was taken from a human donor in good health (CMV status not recorded). Some clones in this sample may be carry-over from other donors' samples. The chain recombines TRBV12-3 or TRBV12-4 with TRBJ1-1, with a possible D match to TRBD1 (6 bases). This chain's CDR3 is CASSLGTGRTEAFF. DNA of the CDR3: TGTGCCAGCAGTTTAGGAACAGGGAGGACTGAAGCTTTCTTT.